These T cell receptor beta chains were read from a single sample in a study of blood T cell repertoires in COVID-19. TCRdb's table, derived via immunoSEQ multiplex PCR, lists solely in-frame clones and lacks some. The repertoire consists of about 110,000 clones, with roughly 82% occurring once and the leading ten covering approximately 15%. The sequencing sample was made of peripheral blood. The receptors derive from a woman aged 55 to 70 with acute or convalescent COVID-19. CDR3s include the opening cysteine and the closing phenylalanine or tryptophan. The D gene is left open where the match is weak. The listing skips clone size in some rows; elsewhere it reads once, few, many or a size class.

d_gene	abundance	v_gene	j_gene	CDR3aa	CDR3nt
NA	NA	TRBV30	TRBJ2-4	CAWSDWRQSLAKNIQYF	TGTGCCTGGAGTGACTGGAGACAGAGTCTAGCCAAAAACATTCAGTACTTC
NA	few	TRBV7-9	TRBJ1-1	CASSSGRGTEAFF	TGTGCCAGCAGCTCAGGACGGGGGACTGAAGCTTTCTTT
NA	NA	TRBV5-5	TRBJ1-1	CASSSARSTEAFF	TGTGCCAGCAGCTCCGCGAGGAGCACTGAAGCTTTCTTT
NA	NA	TRBV6-5	TRBJ2-5	CASTNQETQYF	TGTGCCAGCACCAATCAAGAGACCCAGTACTTC
NA	NA	TRBV4-2	TRBJ1-1	CASSQDRSEAFF	TGTGCCAGCAGCCAGGACAGATCTGAAGCTTTCTTT
NA	NA	TRBV6-1	TRBJ2-3	CASSEVPDGGTDTQYF	TGTGCCAGCAGTGAAGTCCCTGACGGGGGAACAGATACGCAGTATTTT
NA	once	TRBV3-1/TRBV3-2	TRBJ1-5	CASSQGMGDQPQHF	TGTGCCAGCAGCCAAGGGATGGGCGATCAGCCCCAGCATTTT
TRBD1	NA	TRBV28	TRBJ1-4	CASSLPTGGFEKLFF	TGTGCCAGCAGTTTACCGACAGGGGGCTTTGAAAAACTGTTTTTT
NA	NA	TRBV6-5	TRBJ2-7	CASELSSYEQYF	TGTGCCAGCGAGTTATCTAGTTACGAGCAGTACTTC
TRBD2	NA	TRBV4-3	TRBJ2-2	CASSQETASGGGTGELFF	TGCGCCAGCAGCCAAGAGACGGCTAGCGGGGGTGGTACCGGGGAGCTGTTTTTT
TRBD1	NA	TRBV10-2	TRBJ1-6	CASAPGQGGSPLHF	TGCGCCAGCGCCCCGGGACAGGGGGGATCACCCCTCCACTTT
NA	NA	TRBV2	TRBJ1-5	CASSAGIRSNQPQHF	TGTGCCAGCAGTGCGGGAATTAGGAGCAATCAGCCCCAGCATTTT
TRBD2	NA	TRBV4-3	TRBJ2-5	CASSQERGGSGEETQYF	TGCGCCAGCAGCCAAGAAAGGGGCGGGAGCGGAGAAGAGACCCAGTACTTC
NA	NA	TRBV9	TRBJ2-7	CASSVDGDTTYEQYF	TGTGCCAGCAGCGTAGACGGGGACACCACCTACGAGCAGTACTTC
TRBD1	NA	TRBV6-1	TRBJ1-1	CASSGGGNDRGLNTEAFF	TGTGCCAGCAGTGGGGGGGGCAATGACAGGGGACTGAACACTGAAGCTTTCTTT
TRBD1	few	TRBV9	TRBJ1-4	CASSPGQGAYVEKLFF	TGTGCCAGCAGCCCCGGACAGGGGGCGTATGTTGAAAAACTGTTTTTT
TRBD2	NA	TRBV11-3	TRBJ2-1	CASSQRLANEQFF	TGTGCCAGCAGCCAAAGACTAGCGAATGAGCAGTTCTTC
NA	once	TRBV30	TRBJ2-5	CAWGFQGVQETQYF	TGTGCCTGGGGTTTTCAAGGGGTACAAGAGACCCAGTACTTC
TRBD2	NA	TRBV9	TRBJ2-7	CASSTGGVSYEQYF	TGTGCCAGCAGCACTGGGGGGGTCTCCTACGAGCAGTACTTC
TRBD1	NA	TRBV7-9	TRBJ2-1	CASSPTGNEQFF	TGTGCCAGCAGCCCGACAGGGAATGAGCAGTTCTTC
NA	once	TRBV9	TRBJ1-3	CASSASGGPSSGNTIYF	TGTGCCAGCAGCGCCTCAGGAGGGCCAAGCTCTGGAAACACCATATATTTT
TRBD1	NA	TRBV4-1	TRBJ1-2	CASSQPRTGVRYGYTF	TGCGCCAGCAGCCAGCCTAGGACAGGGGTACGGTATGGCTACACCTTC
NA	NA	TRBV19	TRBJ2-7	CASKGSPYEQYF	TGTGCCAGTAAGGGGTCGCCCTACGAGCAGTACTTC
TRBD2	NA	TRBV11-3	TRBJ2-5	CASSLLAGGTQYF	TGTGCCAGCAGTTTACTAGCGGGAGGGACCCAGTACTTC
NA	NA	TRBV5-6	TRBJ1-2	CASSPSGPYGYTF	TGTGCCAGCAGCCCATCCGGTCCCTATGGCTACACCTTC
TRBD1	NA	TRBV10-1	TRBJ2-7	CASSPKGQRQGALYEQYF	TGCGCCAGCAGCCCTAAGGGTCAGAGGCAGGGGGCTCTTTACGAGCAGTACTTC
NA	few	TRBV7-3	TRBJ2-2	CASSRGHGELFF	TGTGCCAGCAGCAGGGGTCACGGGGAGCTGTTTTTT
NA	NA	TRBV4-3	TRBJ1-3	CASSQGNSGNTIYF	TGCGCCAGCAGCCAAGGTAACTCTGGAAACACCATATATTTT
TRBD1	NA	TRBV7-9	TRBJ2-5	CASSGTEETQYF	TGTGCCAGCAGCGGGACAGAAGAGACCCAGTACTTC
TRBD1	NA	TRBV4-2	TRBJ1-4	CASSQDETGGGEKLFF	TGTGCCAGCAGCCAAGATGAGACAGGGGGTGGCGAAAAACTGTTTTTT
NA	NA	TRBV6-2/TRBV6-3	TRBJ2-3	CASSLATGWISDTQYF	TGTGCCAGCAGCCTCGCTACAGGGTGGATCTCAGATACGCAGTATTTT